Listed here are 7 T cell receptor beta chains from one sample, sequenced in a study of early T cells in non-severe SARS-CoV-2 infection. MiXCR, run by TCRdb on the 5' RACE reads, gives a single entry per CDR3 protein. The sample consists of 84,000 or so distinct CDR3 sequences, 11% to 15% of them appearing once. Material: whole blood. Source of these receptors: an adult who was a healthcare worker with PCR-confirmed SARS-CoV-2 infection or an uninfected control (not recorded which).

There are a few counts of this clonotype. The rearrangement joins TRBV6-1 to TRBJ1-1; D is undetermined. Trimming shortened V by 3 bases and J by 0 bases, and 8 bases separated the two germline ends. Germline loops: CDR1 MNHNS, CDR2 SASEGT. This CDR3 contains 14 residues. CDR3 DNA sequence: TGTGCCAGCAGTGAGGTGACATTGAACACTGAAGCTTTCTTT. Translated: CASSEVTLNTEAFF.

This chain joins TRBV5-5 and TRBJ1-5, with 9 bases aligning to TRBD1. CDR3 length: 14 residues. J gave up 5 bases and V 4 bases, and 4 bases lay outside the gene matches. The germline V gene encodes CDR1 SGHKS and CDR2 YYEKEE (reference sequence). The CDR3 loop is CASSPGTGYQPQHF. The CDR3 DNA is TGTGCCAGCAGCCCAGGGACAGGGTATCAGCCCCAGCATTTT.

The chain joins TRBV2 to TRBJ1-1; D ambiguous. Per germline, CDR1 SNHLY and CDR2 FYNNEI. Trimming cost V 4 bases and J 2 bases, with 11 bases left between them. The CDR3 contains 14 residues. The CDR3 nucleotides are TGTGCCAGCAGTGGCTTGATTCTTAACACTGAAGCTTTCTTT. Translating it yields CASSGLILNTEAFF.

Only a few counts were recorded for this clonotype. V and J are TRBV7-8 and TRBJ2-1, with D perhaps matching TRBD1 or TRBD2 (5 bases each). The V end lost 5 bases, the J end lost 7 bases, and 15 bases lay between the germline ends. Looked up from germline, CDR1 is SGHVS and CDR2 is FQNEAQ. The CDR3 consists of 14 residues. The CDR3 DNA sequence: TGTGCCAGCAGCCCACCCGGGGCAGGGAATGAGCAGTTCTTC. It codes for CASSPPGAGNEQFF.

CDR3 in amino acids: CSVRTEVYNEQFF. Written as DNA, the CDR3 is TGCAGCGTCCGGACAGAGGTATACAATGAGCAGTTCTTC. The genes are TRBV29-1 and TRBJ2-1, with TRBD1 as a possible D gene (6 bases). The ends were cut back, 6 bases at V and 4 bases at J, with 13 bases in the middle. Germline CDR1 reads SQVTM; CDR2 reads ANQGSEA. This CDR3 contains 13 residues.

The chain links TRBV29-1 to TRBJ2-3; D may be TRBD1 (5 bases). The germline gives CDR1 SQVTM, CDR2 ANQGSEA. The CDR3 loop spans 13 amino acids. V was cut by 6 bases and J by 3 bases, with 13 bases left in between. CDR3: CSVTGKRTDTQYF. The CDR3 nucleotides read TGCAGCGTAACAGGAAAAAGGACAGATACGCAGTATTTT.

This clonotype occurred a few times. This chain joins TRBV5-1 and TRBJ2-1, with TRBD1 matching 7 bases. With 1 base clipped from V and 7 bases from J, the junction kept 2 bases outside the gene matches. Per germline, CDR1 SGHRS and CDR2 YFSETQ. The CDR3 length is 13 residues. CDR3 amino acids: CASSLLTGNEQFF. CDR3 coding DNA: TGCGCCAGCAGCTTGCTGACAGGGAATGAGCAGTTCTTC.